Listed below are T cell receptor beta chains from one sample, sequenced in a study of cytomegalovirus exposure and HLA in healthy donors. Assay used: immunoSEQ multiplex PCR; TCRdb lists only in-frame clones, some missing. Of about 190,000 clones in the sample, 70% to 75% were seen once. The sample taken for sequencing was PBMCs. The receptors shown here come from a young man in good health and CMV-seropositive. Each CDR3 is given with its conserved first and last residue. D genes are given only for firm matches. Clone size is not always given. Where it is, it says once, few, many or a class for expanded clones.

D	V	J	size	CDR3	DNA
.	TRBV28	TRBJ2-7	.	CASSLFSFEQYF	TGTGCCAGCAGTTTATTCAGTTTCGAGCAGTACTTC
TRBD1	TRBV9	TRBJ2-7	.	CASSVTPHRGQDEQYF	TGTGCCAGCAGCGTCACTCCTCACAGGGGGCAGGACGAGCAGTACTTC
.	TRBV4-3	TRBJ1-2	.	CASSQGRGGANYGYTF	TGCGCCAGCAGCCAAGGCCGAGGGGGTGCTAACTATGGCTACACCTTC
.	TRBV30	TRBJ2-1	.	CAWTSTYNEQFF	TGTGCCTGGACTAGCACGTACAATGAGCAGTTCTTC
.	TRBV30	TRBJ1-2	.	CACLGQGRNYGYTF	TGTGCCTGCTTGGGGCAGGGAAGAAACTATGGCTACACCTTC
.	TRBV7-9	TRBJ1-1	.	CASSFEGRIGTEAFF	TGTGCCAGCAGCTTTGAGGGCCGGATCGGGACTGAAGCTTTCTTT
TRBD1	TRBV7-7	TRBJ2-2	once	CASSPGGGRNTGELFF	TGTGCTAGCAGCCCAGGGGGCGGGCGCAACACCGGGGAGCTGTTTTTT
TRBD1	TRBV5-4	TRBJ2-5	.	CASSPGTVQETQYF	TGTGCCAGCAGCCCGGGGACAGTTCAAGAGACCCAGTACTTC
.	TRBV6-6	TRBJ2-1	.	CASSAIERYNEQFF	TGTGCCAGCAGCGCGATCGAGCGGTACAATGAGCAGTTCTTC
.	TRBV7-2	TRBJ2-1	few	CASSLAGGPGSYNEQFF	TGTGCCAGCAGCCTTGCTGGAGGGCCGGGCTCCTACAATGAGCAGTTCTTC
.	TRBV19	TRBJ1-5	.	CASSIPSPDSPQHF	TGTGCCAGTAGTATACCTTCGCCGGACTCGCCCCAGCATTTT
.	TRBV2	TRBJ1-2	few	CASSEGNRYGYTF	TGTGCCAGCAGTGAGGGCAATCGCTATGGCTACACCTTC
.	TRBV5-4	TRBJ2-1	few	CASSSGATGYNEQFF	TGTGCCAGCAGCAGTGGGGCGACAGGCTACAATGAGCAGTTCTTC
.	TRBV6-1	TRBJ2-7	.	CASSEINSPYEQYF	TGTGCCAGCAGTGAGATCAACAGCCCCTACGAGCAGTACTTC
TRBD1	TRBV2	TRBJ1-1	few	CASSQGGTEAFF	TGTGCCAGCAGTCAGGGGGGCACTGAAGCTTTCTTT
.	TRBV10-3	TRBJ1-1	few	CAISLRENTEAFF	TGTGCCATCAGCCTCAGGGAGAACACTGAAGCTTTCTTT